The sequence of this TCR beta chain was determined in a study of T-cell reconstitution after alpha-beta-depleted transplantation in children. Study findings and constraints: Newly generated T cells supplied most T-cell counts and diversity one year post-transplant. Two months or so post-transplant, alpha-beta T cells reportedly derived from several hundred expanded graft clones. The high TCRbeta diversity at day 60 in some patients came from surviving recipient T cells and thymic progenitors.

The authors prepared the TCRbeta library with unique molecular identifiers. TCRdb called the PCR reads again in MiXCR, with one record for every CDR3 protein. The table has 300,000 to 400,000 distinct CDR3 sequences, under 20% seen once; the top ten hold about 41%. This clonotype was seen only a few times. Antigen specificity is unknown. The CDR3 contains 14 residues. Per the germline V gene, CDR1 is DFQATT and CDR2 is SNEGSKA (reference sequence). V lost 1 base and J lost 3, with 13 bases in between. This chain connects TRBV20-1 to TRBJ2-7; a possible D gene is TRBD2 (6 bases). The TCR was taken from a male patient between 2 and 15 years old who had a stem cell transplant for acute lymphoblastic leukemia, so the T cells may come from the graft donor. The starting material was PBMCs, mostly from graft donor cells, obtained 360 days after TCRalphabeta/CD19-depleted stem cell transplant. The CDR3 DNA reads TGCAGTGCTAGAGGAGTTTCGGGGGACTACGAGCAGTACTTC. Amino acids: CSARGVSGDYEQYF.